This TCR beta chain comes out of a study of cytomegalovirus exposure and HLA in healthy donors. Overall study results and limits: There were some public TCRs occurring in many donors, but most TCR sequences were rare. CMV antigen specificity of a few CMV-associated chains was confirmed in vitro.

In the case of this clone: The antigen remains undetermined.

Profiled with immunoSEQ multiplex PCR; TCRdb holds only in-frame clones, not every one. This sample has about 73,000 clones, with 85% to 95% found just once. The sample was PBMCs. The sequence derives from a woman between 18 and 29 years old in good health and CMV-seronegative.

Here the CDR3 reads CASSPVGQGNSPLHF. CDR3 bases: TGTGCCAGCAGTCCGGTCGGGCAGGGGAATTCACCCCTCCACTTT. The chain recombines TRBV6-5 with TRBJ1-6; D may be TRBD1 (6 bases). V was trimmed by 5 bases and J by 7 bases, leaving 15 bases between them. Germline CDR1 and CDR2: MNHEY and SVGAGI. The CDR3 covers 15 residues.